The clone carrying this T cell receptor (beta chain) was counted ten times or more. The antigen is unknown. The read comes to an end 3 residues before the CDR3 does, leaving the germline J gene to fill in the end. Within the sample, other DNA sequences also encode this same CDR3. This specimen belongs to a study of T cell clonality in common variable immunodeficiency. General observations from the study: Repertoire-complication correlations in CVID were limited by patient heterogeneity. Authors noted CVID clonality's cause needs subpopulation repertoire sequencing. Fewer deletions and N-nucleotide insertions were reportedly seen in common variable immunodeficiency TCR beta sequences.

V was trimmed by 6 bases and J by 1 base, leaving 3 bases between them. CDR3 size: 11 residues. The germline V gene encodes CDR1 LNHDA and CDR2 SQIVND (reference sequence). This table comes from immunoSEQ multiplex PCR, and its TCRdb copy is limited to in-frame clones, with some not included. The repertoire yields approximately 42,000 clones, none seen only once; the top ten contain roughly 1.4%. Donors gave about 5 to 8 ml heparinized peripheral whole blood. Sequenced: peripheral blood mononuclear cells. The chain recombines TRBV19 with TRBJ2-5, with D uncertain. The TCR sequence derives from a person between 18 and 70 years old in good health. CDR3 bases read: TGTGCCAGTAGCGGCCAAGAGACC. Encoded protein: CASSGQET. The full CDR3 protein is CASSGQETQYF.